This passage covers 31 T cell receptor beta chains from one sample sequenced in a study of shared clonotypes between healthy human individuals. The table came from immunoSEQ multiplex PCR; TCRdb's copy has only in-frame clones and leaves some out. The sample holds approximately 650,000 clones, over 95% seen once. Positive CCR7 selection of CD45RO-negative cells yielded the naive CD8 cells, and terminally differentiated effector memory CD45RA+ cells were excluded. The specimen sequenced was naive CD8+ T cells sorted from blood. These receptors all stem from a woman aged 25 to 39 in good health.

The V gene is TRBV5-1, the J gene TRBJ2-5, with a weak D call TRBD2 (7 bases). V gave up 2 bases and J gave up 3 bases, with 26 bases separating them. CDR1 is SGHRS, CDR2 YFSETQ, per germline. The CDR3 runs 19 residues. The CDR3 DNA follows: TGCGCCAGCAGCTTCCCCCACAGGGATCTAGCGGAAGGGGAAGAGACCCAGTACTTC. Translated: CASSFPHRDLAEGEETQYF.

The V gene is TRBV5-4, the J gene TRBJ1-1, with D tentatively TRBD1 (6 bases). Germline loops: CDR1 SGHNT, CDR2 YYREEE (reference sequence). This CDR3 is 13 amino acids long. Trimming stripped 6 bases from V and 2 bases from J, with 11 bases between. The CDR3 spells CASNEDSNTEAFF. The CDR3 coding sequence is TGTGCCAGCAACGAGGACAGCAACACTGAAGCTTTCTTT. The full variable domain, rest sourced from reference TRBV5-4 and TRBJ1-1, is ETGVTQSPTHLIKTRGQQVTLRCSSQSGHNTVSWYQQALGQGPQFIFQYYREEENGRGNFPPRFSGLQFPNYSSELNVNALELDDSALYLCASNEDSNTEAFFGQGTRLTVV.

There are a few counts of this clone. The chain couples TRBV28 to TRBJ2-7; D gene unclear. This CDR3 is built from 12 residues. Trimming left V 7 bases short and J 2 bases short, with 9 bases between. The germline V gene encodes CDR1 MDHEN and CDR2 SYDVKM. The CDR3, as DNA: TGTGCCAGCACCCATGGTGCCTACGAGCAGTACTTC. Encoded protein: CASTHGAYEQYF. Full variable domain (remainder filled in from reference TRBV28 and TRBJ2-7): DVKVTQSSRYLVKRTGEKVFLECVQDMDHENMFWYRQDPGLGLRLIYFSYDVKMKEKGDIPEGYSVSREKKERFSLILESASTNQTSMYLCASTHGAYEQYFGPGTRLTVT.

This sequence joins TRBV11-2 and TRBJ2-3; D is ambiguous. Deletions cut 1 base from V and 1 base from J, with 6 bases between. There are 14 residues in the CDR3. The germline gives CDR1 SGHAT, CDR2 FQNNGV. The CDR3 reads CASSLVSRTDTQYF. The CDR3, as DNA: TGTGCCAGCAGCTTAGTTAGCCGCACAGATACGCAGTATTTT. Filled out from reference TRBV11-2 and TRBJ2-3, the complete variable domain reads EAGVAQSPRYKIIEKRQSVAFWCNPISGHATLYWYQQILGQGPKLLIQFQNNGVVDDSQLPKDRFSAERLKGVDSTLKIQPAKLEDSAVYLCASSLVSRTDTQYFGPGTRLTVL.

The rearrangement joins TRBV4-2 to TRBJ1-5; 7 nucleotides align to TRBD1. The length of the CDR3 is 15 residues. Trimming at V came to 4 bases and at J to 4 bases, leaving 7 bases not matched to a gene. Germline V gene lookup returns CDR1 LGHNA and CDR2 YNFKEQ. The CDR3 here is CASSPYLTGNQPQHF. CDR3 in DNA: TGTGCCAGCAGCCCCTATCTGACAGGGAATCAGCCCCAGCATTTT.

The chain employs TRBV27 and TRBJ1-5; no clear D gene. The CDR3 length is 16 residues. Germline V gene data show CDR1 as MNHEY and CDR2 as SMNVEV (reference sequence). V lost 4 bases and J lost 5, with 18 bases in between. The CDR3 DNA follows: TGTGCCAGCAGTTCGCACACTAACCCTTTGGATCAGCCCCAGCATTTT. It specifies CASSSHTNPLDQPQHF.

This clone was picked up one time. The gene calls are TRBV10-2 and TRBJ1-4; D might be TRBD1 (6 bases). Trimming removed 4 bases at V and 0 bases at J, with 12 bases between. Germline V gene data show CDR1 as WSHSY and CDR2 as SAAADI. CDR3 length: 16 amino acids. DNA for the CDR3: TGCGCCAGCAGTGGGGGGCAGGGCTCAACTAATGAAAAACTGTTTTTT. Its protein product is CASSGGQGSTNEKLFF.

The CDR3 nucleotides are TGCAGCGTTGAGATGGCCGAATGGGGGGAGACCCAGTACTTC. This gives the protein CSVEMAEWGETQYF. V usage is TRBV29-1 and J usage is TRBJ2-5; TRBD1 or TRBD2 may be the D gene (5 bases each). CDR3 length: 14 amino acids. V shed 3 bases and J shed 5 bases, with 16 bases lying between them. The germline V gene encodes CDR1 SQVTM and CDR2 ANQGSEA.

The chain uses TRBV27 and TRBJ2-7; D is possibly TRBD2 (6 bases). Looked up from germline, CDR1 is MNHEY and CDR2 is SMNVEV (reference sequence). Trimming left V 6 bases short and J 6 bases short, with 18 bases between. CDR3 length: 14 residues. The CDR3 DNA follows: TGTGCCAGCAGACCAACCGGGAGCTTAAGCGAGCAGTACTTC. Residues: CASRPTGSLSEQYF.

The DNA of the CDR3 is TGTGCCAGCAGTACCCACAAGGGCCCAATCCTGGAAAAAAACATTCAGTACTTC. This sequence encodes CASSTHKGPILEKNIQYF. This chain joins TRBV27 and TRBJ2-4, with D unclear. The CDR3 contains 18 residues. Trimming removed 5 bases from V and 4 bases from J, with 24 bases in between. Germline V gives CDR1 MNHEY, CDR2 SMNVEV (reference sequence).

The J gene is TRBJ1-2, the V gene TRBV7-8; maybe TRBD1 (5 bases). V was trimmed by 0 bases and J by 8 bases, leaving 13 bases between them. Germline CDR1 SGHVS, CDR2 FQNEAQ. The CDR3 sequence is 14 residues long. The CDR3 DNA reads TGTGCCAGCAGCTTAGCGTTCAGGGCGGGGGGCTACACCTTC. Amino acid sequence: CASSLAFRAGGYTF.

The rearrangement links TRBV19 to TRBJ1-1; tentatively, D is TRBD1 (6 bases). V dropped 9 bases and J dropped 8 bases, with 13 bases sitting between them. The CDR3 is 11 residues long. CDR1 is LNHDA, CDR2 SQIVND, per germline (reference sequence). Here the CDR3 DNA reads TGTGCCAGCCTTAGAGGACAGGAAGCTTTCTTT. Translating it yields CASLRGQEAFF.

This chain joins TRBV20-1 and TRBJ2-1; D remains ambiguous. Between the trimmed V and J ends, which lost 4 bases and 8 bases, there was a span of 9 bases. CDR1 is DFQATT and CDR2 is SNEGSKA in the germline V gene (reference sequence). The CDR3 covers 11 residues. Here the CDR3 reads CSAIVAYEQFF. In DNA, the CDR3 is TGCAGTGCTATCGTAGCCTATGAGCAGTTCTTC.

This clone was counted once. The CDR3 nucleotides read TGTGCCAGCAGCCCGCTGGGTGGACCCCAGCATTTT. Its translation: CASSPLGGPQHF. The J gene is TRBJ1-5, the V gene TRBV28; D remains unclear. V dropped 6 bases and J dropped 10 bases, with 13 bases sitting between them. This CDR3 spans 12 amino acids. The germline gives CDR1 MDHEN, CDR2 SYDVKM.

The CDR3 bases are TGTGCCATCAGTGGCCATGTCGTAGAAGGCACAGATACGCAGTATTTT. Protein product: CAISGHVVEGTDTQYF. This sequence joins TRBV10-3 and TRBJ2-3, with no clear D. Trimming removed 4 bases from V and 1 base from J, with 15 bases in between. CDR1 is ENHRY, CDR2 SYGVKD, per germline. CDR3 size: 16 residues.

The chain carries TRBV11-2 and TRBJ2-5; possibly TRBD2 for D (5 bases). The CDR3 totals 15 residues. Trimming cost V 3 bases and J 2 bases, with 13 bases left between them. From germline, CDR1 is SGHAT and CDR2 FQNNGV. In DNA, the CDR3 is TGTGCCAGCAGCTTGGAGGCCCGGGCGCAAGAGACCCAGTACTTC. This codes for CASSLEARAQETQYF.

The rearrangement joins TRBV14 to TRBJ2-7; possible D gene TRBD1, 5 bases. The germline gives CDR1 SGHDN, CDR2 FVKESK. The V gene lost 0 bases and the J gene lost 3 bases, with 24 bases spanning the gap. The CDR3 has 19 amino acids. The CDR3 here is CASSQDLTDTSLKVYEQYF. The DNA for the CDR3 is TGTGCCAGCAGCCAAGATCTGACGGACACCTCGCTCAAAGTCTACGAGCAGTACTTC.

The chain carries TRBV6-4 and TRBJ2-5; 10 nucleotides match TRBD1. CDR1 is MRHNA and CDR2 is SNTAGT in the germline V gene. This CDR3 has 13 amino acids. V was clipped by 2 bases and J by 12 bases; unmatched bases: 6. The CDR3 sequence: CASSDTPTGGKYF. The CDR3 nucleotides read TGTGCCAGCAGTGACACCCCGACAGGGGGCAAGTACTTC.

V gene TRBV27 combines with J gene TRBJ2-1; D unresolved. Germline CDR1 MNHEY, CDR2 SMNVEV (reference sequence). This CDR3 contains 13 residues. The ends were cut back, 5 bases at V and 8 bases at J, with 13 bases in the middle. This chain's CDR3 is CASSHTKGHEQFF. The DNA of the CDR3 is TGTGCCAGCAGTCACACAAAGGGCCATGAGCAGTTCTTC.

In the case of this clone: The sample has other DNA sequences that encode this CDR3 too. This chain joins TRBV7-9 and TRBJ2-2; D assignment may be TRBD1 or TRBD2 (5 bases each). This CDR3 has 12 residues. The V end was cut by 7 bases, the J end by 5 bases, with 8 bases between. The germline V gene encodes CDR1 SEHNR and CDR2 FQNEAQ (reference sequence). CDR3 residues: CASTGGTGELFF. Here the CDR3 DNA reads TGTGCCAGCACTGGGGGTACCGGGGAGCTGTTTTTT. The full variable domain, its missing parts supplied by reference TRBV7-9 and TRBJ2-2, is DTGVSQNPRHKITKRGQNVTFRCDPISEHNRLYWYRQTLGQGPEFLTYFQNEAQLEKSRLLSDRFSAERPKGSFSTLEIQRTEQGDSAMYLCASTGGTGELFFGEGSRLTVL.

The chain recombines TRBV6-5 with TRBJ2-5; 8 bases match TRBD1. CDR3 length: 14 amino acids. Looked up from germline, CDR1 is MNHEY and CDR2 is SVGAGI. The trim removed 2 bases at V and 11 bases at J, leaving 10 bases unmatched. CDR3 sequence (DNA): TGTGCCAGCAGTTACGTGGGACAGGCTGGGGAGCAGTACTTC. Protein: CASSYVGQAGEQYF.

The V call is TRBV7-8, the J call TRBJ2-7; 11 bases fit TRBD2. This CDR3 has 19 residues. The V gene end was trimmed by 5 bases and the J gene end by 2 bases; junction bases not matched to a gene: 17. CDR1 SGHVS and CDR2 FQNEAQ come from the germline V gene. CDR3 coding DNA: TGTGCCAGCAGCCGCCATGGGAGACTAGCGGGACTCCCGGCCTACGAGCAGTACTTC. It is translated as CASSRHGRLAGLPAYEQYF.

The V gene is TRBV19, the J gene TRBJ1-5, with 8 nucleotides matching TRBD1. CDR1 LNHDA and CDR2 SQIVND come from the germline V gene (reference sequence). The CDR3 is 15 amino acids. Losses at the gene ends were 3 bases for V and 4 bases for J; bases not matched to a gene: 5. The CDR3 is CASSMGDRQNQPQHF. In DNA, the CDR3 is TGTGCCAGTAGTATGGGGGACAGGCAGAATCAGCCCCAGCATTTT.

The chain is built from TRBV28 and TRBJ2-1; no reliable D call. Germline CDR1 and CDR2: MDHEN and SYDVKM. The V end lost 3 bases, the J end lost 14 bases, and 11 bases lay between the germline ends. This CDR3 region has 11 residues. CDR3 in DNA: TGTGCCAGCAGTTTCACAGAAGTCAAGTTCTTC. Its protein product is CASSFTEVKFF.

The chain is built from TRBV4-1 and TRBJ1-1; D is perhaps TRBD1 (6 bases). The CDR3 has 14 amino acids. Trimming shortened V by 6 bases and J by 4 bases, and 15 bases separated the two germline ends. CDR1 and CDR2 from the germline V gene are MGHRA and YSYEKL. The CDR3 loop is CASSLRGVGTEAFF. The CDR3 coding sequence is TGCGCCAGCAGTCTCAGGGGCGTGGGCACTGAAGCTTTCTTT.

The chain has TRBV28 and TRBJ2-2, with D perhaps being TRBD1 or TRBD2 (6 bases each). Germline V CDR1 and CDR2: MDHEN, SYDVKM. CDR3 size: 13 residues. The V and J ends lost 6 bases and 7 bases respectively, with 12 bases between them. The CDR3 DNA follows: TGTGCCAGCAGACGGGGGCTCGGCGGGGAGCTGTTTTTT. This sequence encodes CASRRGLGGELFF.

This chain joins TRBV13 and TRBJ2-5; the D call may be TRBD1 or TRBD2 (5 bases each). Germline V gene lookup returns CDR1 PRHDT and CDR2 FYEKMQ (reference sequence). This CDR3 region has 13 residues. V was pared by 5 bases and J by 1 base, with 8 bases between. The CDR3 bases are TGTGCCAGCAGCACCGGGACCCAAGAGACCCAGTACTTC. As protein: CASSTGTQETQYF.

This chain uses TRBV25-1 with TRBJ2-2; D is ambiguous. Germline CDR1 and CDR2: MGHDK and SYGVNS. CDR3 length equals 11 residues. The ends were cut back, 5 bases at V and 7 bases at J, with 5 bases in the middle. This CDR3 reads CASSFFGELFF. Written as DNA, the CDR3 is TGTGCCAGCAGTTTTTTCGGGGAGCTGTTTTTT.

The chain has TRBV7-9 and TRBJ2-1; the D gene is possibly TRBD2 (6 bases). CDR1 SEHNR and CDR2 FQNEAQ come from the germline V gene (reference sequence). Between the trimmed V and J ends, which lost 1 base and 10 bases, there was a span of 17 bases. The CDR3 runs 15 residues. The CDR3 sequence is CASSLGLGLRMEQFF. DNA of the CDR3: TGTGCCAGCAGCTTAGGACTAGGGTTAAGGATGGAGCAGTTCTTC.

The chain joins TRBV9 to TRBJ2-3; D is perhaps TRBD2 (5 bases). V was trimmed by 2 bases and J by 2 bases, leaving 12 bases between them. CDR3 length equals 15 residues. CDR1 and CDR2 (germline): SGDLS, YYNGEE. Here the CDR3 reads CASSVRGLDTDTQYF. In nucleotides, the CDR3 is TGTGCCAGCAGCGTCCGCGGACTCGACACAGATACGCAGTATTTT.

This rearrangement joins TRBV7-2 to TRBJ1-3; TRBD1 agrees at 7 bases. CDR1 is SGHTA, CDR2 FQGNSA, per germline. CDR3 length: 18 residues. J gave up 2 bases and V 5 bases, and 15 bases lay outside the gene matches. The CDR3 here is CASSNAPRLTGTGNTIYF. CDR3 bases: TGTGCCAGCAGCAACGCCCCCCGGTTGACAGGGACTGGAAACACCATATATTTT.